These 9 T cell receptor beta chains originate from one sample sequenced in a study of T-cell reconstitution after alpha-beta-depleted transplantation in children. The TCRbeta library was prepared with unique molecular identifiers. Via MiXCR, TCRdb re-called the PCR reads, giving one row per CDR3 protein. The repertoire has 55,000 to 70,000 distinct CDR3 sequences, 9.5% to 13% of them found once; the top ten carry roughly 13%. Here the sequenced sample was PBMCs, taken before TCRalphabeta/CD19-depleted stem cell transplant. These receptors were obtained from a boy between 10 and 17 years old with acute myeloid leukemia, due to receive a stem cell transplant.

The genes are TRBV13 and TRBJ1-2; 8 bases line up with TRBD1. This CDR3 region has 16 residues. Germline V gives CDR1 PRHDT, CDR2 FYEKMQ (reference sequence). V gave up 4 bases and J gave up 8 bases; unmatched junction bases: 15. CDR3 sequence reads: CASSSPGDRIVEGYTF. In nucleotides, the CDR3 is TGTGCCAGCAGCTCTCCGGGGGACAGGATAGTAGAAGGCTACACCTTC.

This clonotype was recorded at least ten times. The J gene is TRBJ2-7, the V gene TRBV5-5; the D call may be TRBD1 or TRBD2 (5 bases each). The CDR3 consists of 15 residues. V lost 3 bases and J lost 2, with 15 bases in between. Germline CDR1 SGHKS, CDR2 YYEKEE (reference sequence). CDR3 nucleotide sequence: TGTGCCAGCAGCTCAGGACCCGGGGACCCCTACGAGCAGTACGTC. Amino acid sequence: CASSSGPGDPYEQYV.

At least ten counts were recorded for this clonotype. CDR3 nucleotide sequence: TGCGCCAGCAGCCAAGCCCCAGGGGAGTACGAGCAGTACGTC. Translating it yields CASSQAPGEYEQYV. This chain uses TRBV4-1 with TRBJ2-7, with D maybe TRBD1 (6 bases). V was cut by 1 base and J by 4 bases, with 11 bases left in between. Germline V gives CDR1 MGHRA, CDR2 YSYEKL. This CDR3 contains 14 residues.

In this sample, this clonotype turned up many times. This chain connects TRBV2 to TRBJ2-1; D remains unclear. The CDR3 is 15 residues long. The V end lost 4 bases, the J end lost 4 bases, and 14 bases lay between the germline ends. Looked up from germline, CDR1 is SNHLY and CDR2 is FYNNEI. CDR3 amino acids: CASSGENSIYNEQFF. The DNA of the CDR3 is TGTGCCAGCAGTGGTGAGAATTCCATTTACAATGAGCAGTTCTTC.

This clonotype was recorded at least ten times. V and J are TRBV24-1 and TRBJ2-1; D is uncertain. Trimming shortened V by 5 bases and J by 4 bases, and 11 bases separated the two germline ends. This CDR3 spans 14 amino acids. CDR1 is KGHDR and CDR2 is SFDVKD in the germline V gene. For the CDR3, the DNA is TGTGCCACCAGTGGGTTCATAGGGTACAATGAGCAGTTCTTC. Translating it yields CATSGFIGYNEQFF.

This clonotype occurred many times. This chain uses TRBV27 with TRBJ2-1; D remains unclear. Looked up from germline, CDR1 is MNHEY and CDR2 is SMNVEV (reference sequence). The CDR3 has 13 residues. The ends were cut back, 3 bases at V and 5 bases at J, with 8 bases in the middle. DNA for the CDR3: TGTGCCAGCAGTTTCGGGCCGAACAATGAGCAGTTCTTC. It yields the protein CASSFGPNNEQFF.

This clonotype has a count of ten or more. The CDR3 DNA follows: TGCAGTGCTAGCAGTCTGGCTAGCACGCGGGAGACCCAGTACTTC. This codes for CSASSLASTRETQYF. V is TRBV20-1 and J is TRBJ2-5, with D maybe TRBD2 (5 bases). Trimming stripped 3 bases from V and 5 bases from J, with 19 bases between. CDR3 length equals 15 residues. Germline V gene lookup returns CDR1 DFQATT and CDR2 SNEGSKA (reference sequence).

This clonotype occurred many times. The rearrangement joins TRBV28 to TRBJ1-2, with D unclear. The CDR3 totals 12 residues. V lost 6 bases to trimming and J lost 8 bases, with 13 bases between them. Germline V CDR1 and CDR2: MDHEN, SYDVKM. CDR3 DNA sequence: TGTGCCAGCAGGCGGACCGGGGAAGGCTACACCTTC. Protein product: CASRRTGEGYTF.

This clonotype has at least ten counts. V usage is TRBV12-3 or TRBV12-4 and J usage is TRBJ2-7; possible D gene TRBD2, 6 bases. The CDR3 covers 13 residues. Trimming pared 0 bases from V and 7 bases from J, leaving 10 bases between. For the CDR3, the DNA is TGTGCCAGCAGTTTAGCAGGCCTAGCGGAGCAGTACGTC. Translating it yields CASSLAGLAEQYV.